One T cell receptor (beta chain) is described in this entry. The clone's antigen remains unknown. Within one base of it there is no much larger clone, and no base qualities were kept. In total, fewer than 750 healthy bone marrow donors made up the cohort. Cohort members were all nominally healthy when sampled, although unrecorded immune exposures were likely present. The donor was CMV seropositive and belonged to the group of 250 to 350 seropositive cohort members. A peripheral blood sample was collected from each donor, and TCR beta sequencing was performed on peripheral blood mononuclear cells. The Qiagen DNeasy Blood Extraction Kit was used to extract genomic DNA from the blood cell samples. This specimen comes from a study of cytomegalovirus exposure and HLA in healthy donors (dated by TCRdb to about 2017). About the study as a whole: An earlier analysis of approximately 640 of the donors reported 250 to 350 Gb of sequence data and more than 90 million unique TCR beta sequences from about 200 million T cells. The genetic ancestry cluster associated with self-reported Caucasian donors included about four fifths of the approximately 400 genotyped donors. A later analysis re-analyzed previously published TCR beta repertoires from about 600 donors and added high-resolution HLA genotyping to study TCR occurrence patterns. In the later analysis, no new phenotypic data were used to find candidate immune exposures; instead, reliance was placed on TCR beta sequences and their occurrence across donors. Genome-wide SNP genotypes for about 65% of the 666 donors were used in a later genetic analysis, which treated that subset as a discovery cohort. The study aimed to test whether signatures of past pathogen exposure could be identified by cataloging public T cell receptors. Among over 350 genotyped donors of the cohort, an average of 235,054 unique TCR beta nucleotide sequences were sequenced per donor, around 20% of them non-productive. Using immunosequencing, the study profiled T cell repertoires from fewer than 850 subjects and related those repertoires to cytomegalovirus serostatus. To decide whether each TCR beta V gene segment behaved as functional or pseudogenic, an earlier analysis of nearly 600 of the donors relied on high-throughput TCR beta sequencing. The number of typed donors differed by locus: roughly 629-630 for A, B, C, DRB1 and DQB1; 500 to 550 for DQA1; fewer than 610 for DPA1; and around 470 for DPB1. A separate validation cohort of some 130 different subjects was used in addition to the approximately 670-subject first cohort. About 280 gigabases of sequencing data and around 88 million unique TCR sequences made up an early release that covered nearly 650 HLA-typed donors. Donor age, sex, ethnicity and CMV serostatus were collected together with the repertoire data. To predict cytomegalovirus infection status, the study combined high-throughput TCR immunosequencing, statistical association of individual TCRs with disease status, and machine learning. HLA typing covered class I and class II loci at four-digit resolution. Every repertoire in the discovery cohort had been generated on one and the same sequencing platform. A few DR-DQ haplotypes were treated as single units for association and clustering because of strong linkage in the cohort.

Preparation of the library involved the immunoSEQ multiplex PCR assay. The multiplex PCR relied on a mix of 60 forward primers for TCR Vbeta segments and 13 reverse primers for TCR Jbeta segments. The CDR3 region of rearranged TCR beta genes was amplified from genomic DNA with a multiplex PCR assay. Amplified TCR beta libraries were sequenced as 87-base-pair reads on the Illumina HiSeq System. On the authors' methods: A later analysis counted approximately 76 million unique TCR beta chains across the 700 or so repertoires, and 10 million to 11 million of these chains were shared by at least two donors. To remove PCR and sequencing errors, raw reads were error-corrected and collapsed into unique sequences using a nearest-neighbor algorithm that merged closely related sequences. To assign V, D and J gene segments, CDR3 sequences were aligned to IMGT reference sequences. For a sequence to be retained, at least a six-nucleotide match to both a V gene segment and a J gene segment was required. Rearrangements were classified as productive when the CDR3 lacked stop codons and remained in frame with V and J, and all other rearrangements were classified as non-productive. Following IMGT convention, CDR3 was defined as the stretch from the second conserved V-encoded cysteine to the conserved J-encoded phenylalanine. The earlier analysis of about 590 of the donors excluded sequences that lacked an unambiguous match to a single V gene segment. In an earlier analysis of 500 to 750 of the donors, V segments were called functional above 56.7% productive rearrangements and were called segregating when the between-donor standard deviation exceeded 5%. A statistical classification framework was built to diagnose cytomegalovirus status from the catalog of TCR beta chain sequences. A later analysis assigned V and J genes by comparing TCR nucleotide sequences with IMGT/GENE-DB human TR gene sequences. In a later analysis, CDR3 sequences and most-parsimonious VDJ recombination scenarios were assigned using the TCRdist pipeline. In a later analysis, each TCR beta chain was defined by its CDR3 amino acid sequence together with its V-gene family, and reads without a unique V-gene family were excluded. To address suspected cross-contamination and a sequencing artifact, a later analysis removed a few hundred highly shared, low-generation-probability nucleotide sequences. For each public chain, a later analysis derived a clonal expansion index from normalized ranks of inferred template counts within each repertoire. Generation probabilities in a later analysis came from a VDJ recombination model fitted to out-of-frame rearrangements, and those results were checked against IGoR. In a later analysis, TCR-TCR, TCR-HLA and TCR-CMV co-occurrence was scored with hypergeometric tests, and a repertoire-size bias correction was applied to TCR pairs. In a later analysis, false discovery rates were estimated by permuting HLA or CMV assignments 20 times. In a later analysis, co-occurring TCRs were grouped using DBSCAN, with TCRdist sequence similarity added in when clustering inside HLA-allele-positive subsets. Repertoires with fewer than 30,000 or more than 120,000 public chains were left out of co-occurrence clustering, as were a handful of repertoires with anomalous nucleotide sharing. TCRdb mirrors the immuneACCESS table, restricted to in-frame sequences. Some clones are absent from its copies; in checked studies, under half trace to an unresolved V gene, and the reason for the others is unknown. For V, J and clone size, that table is used; D and trimming come from the DNA. The sample includes roughly 120,000 clones, with around 76% observed a single time. Together, the top ten hold 30% of the sample.

The paper's findings and limits, for the study overall: A cluster of highly shared sequence variants was judged likely to represent a technical artifact of the sequencing pipeline. Because counts were too low, seventeen rarely observed V segments, including chromosome 9 orphons, were excluded from the earlier analysis of roughly 580 of the donors. The classifier was reported to diagnose cytomegalovirus status with high specificity and sensitivity in both the original and validation cohorts. When HLA alleles, especially DR and DQ, strongly co-occurred, attributing TCR associations to individual alleles was difficult. Some IMGT-functional V segments, including TRBV6-2 and TRBV6-3, could not be told apart with the 87-base-pair reads, so those segments were excluded. Linkage disequilibrium might explain the correlated functional status among segregating V segments, but an unknown experimental factor could not be excluded. In a later analysis, TCR association rates were found to vary across HLA loci, with the most associated TCRs seen for DRB1 alleles and the fewest for HLA-C alleles. The only immune exposure information available for the cohort was CMV serostatus. In a later analysis, 16,951 TCR beta sequences were associated with specific HLA alleles at a false discovery rate of 0.05. In an earlier analysis of under 600 of the donors, most TCR beta V segments were observed in productive rearrangements about 87% or about 30% of the time, broadly matching IMGT annotations. According to a later analysis, parvovirus B19, influenza, CMV and Epstein-Barr virus appeared linked to several top co-occurrence clusters. Most TCR sequences were seen in very few donors, while some public TCRs were found in many individuals. The authors suggested that the approach could potentially be extended to other disease states and immunological phenotypes. A later analysis found that HLA-associated TCR beta chains were more clonally expanded and had lower generation probabilities than equally common non-associated chains. Compared with the approximately 700-donor mean, donors in an Asian-associated ancestry cluster had fewer N-insertions in productive TCRs, according to a later genetic analysis. Roughly uniform sequencing depth across donors was assumed in presence/absence analyses, although this assumption may not hold. A few of the identified cytomegalovirus-associated TCR beta chains were confirmed in vitro to be specific for cytomegalovirus antigens. In a later analysis, most CMV-associated TCR beta chains were found to appear HLA-restricted, with HLA associations seemingly driven largely by CMV exposure. The study listed around 160 TCR beta chains as associated with cytomegalovirus. A later genetic analysis associated a missense DCLRE1C variant with V-gene and J-gene trimming of TCR beta chains, and an independent cohort replicated the association. A further reported finding was that TCR beta sequences accurately predicted the HLA-A and HLA-B alleles for most subjects in the first cohort. This cohort had only TCR beta chains sequenced, and the lack of alpha or paired-chain data limited which features could be detected. Because HLA typing was missing for some donors at each locus, association tests included only the typed subset.

Germline trimming: 3 bases from V, 5 bases from J; junction bases outside gene matches: 7. Measured from the cysteine to the phenylalanine, the CDR3 is 15 residues long. CDR3 DNA only is kept here, 45 bases in frame from base 1. CDR1 and CDR2, per the germline V gene (reference sequence), are LNHDA and SQIVND. Recombination linked TRBV19 to TRBJ2-3; a stretch of 8 junction bases matches TRBD2. Sequencing was done on a sample of PBMCs. The receptor comes from a man between 60 and 70 years old in good health and CMV-seropositive. The DNA is as follows: TGTGCCAGTAGTATCCGGGGGGGAGGTTTAGATACGCAGTATTTT. The encoded protein is CASSIRGGGLDTQYF. The full variable domain, completed from the reference TRBV19 and TRBJ2-3 proteins outside the CDR3, reads DGGITQSPKYLFRKEGQNVTLSCEQNLNHDAMYWYRQDPGQGLRLIYYSQIVNDFQKGDIAEGYSVSREKKESFPLTVTSAQKNPTAFYLCASSIRGGGLDTQYFGPGTRLTVL.